Listed below are T cell receptor beta chains from one sample, sequenced in a study of blood T cell repertoires in COVID-19. Only in-frame clones appear in the TCRdb table, and some are missing; sequencing was by immunoSEQ multiplex PCR. In the table there are 150,000 or so clones, about 82% of which are singletons. Specimen: peripheral blood. Receptors originate from a man between 45 and 60 years old with active or convalescent COVID-19. Each CDR3 is given with its conserved first and last residue. D genes are given only for firm matches. A row's size may be missing; if present it is once, few, many or a size class.

>.|TRBJ2-5|TRBD2|18|TRBV4-3
TGCGCCAGCAGCCAAAGTGTAGGGACTAGCGCAATCCAAGAGACCCAGTACTTC
CASSQSVGTSAIQETQYF
>.|TRBJ1-1|.|15|TRBV15
TGTGCCACCAGCAGAGAGGGCACATCGAACACTGAAGCTTTCTTT
CATSREGTSNTEAFF
>.|TRBJ1-2|TRBD1|14|TRBV4-3
TGCGCCAGCAGTCCCACGGGACAGGGGGTCGGCTACACCTTC
CASSPTGQGVGYTF
>few|TRBJ1-5|.|14|TRBV29-1
TGCAGCGTTGTTCTTGCGGGGGATCTTCAGCCCCAGCATTTT
CSVVLAGDLQPQHF
>.|TRBJ2-1|.|14|TRBV27
TGTGCCAGCAGTGAGGGTGGTGCCCTGAATGAGCAGTTCTTC
CASSEGGALNEQFF
>.|TRBJ2-2|TRBD1|14|TRBV18
TGTGCCAGCTCCCAGGACAGGAGAATCGGGGAGCTGTTTTTT
CASSQDRRIGELFF
>.|TRBJ2-3|TRBD2|17|TRBV7-9
TGTGCCAGCAGTGAAGAACGGGGCGGGAGGGTTTCAGATACGCAGTATTTT
CASSEERGGRVSDTQYF
>once|TRBJ2-3|TRBD2|13|TRBV19
TGTGCCAGTAGGACGACTAGCGCAGATACGCAGTATTTT
CASRTTSADTQYF
>once|TRBJ2-7|.|13|TRBV5-1
TGCGCCAGCAGTCTGGACAGTCCTTACGAGCAGTACTTC
CASSLDSPYEQYF
>.|TRBJ1-1|TRBD1|15|TRBV7-3
TGTGCCAGCAGCGCTCGGACAGGGTTTGGGACTGAAGCTTTCTTT
CASSARTGFGTEAFF
>.|TRBJ2-3|.|15|TRBV5-4
TGTGCCAGCAGCTTGGAGCAGCGAATCACAGATACGCAGTATTTT
CASSLEQRITDTQYF
>.|TRBJ2-5|TRBD2|13|TRBV7-3
TGTGCCAGCTCGAGCGGGGGGCAAGAGACCCAGTACTTC
CASSSGGQETQYF
>.|TRBJ2-1|TRBD2|15|TRBV25-1
TGTGCCAGCAGTGAACGGGTAGCGGGACACAATGAGCAGTTCTTC
CASSERVAGHNEQFF
>few|TRBJ2-1|.|17|TRBV10-3
TGTGCCATCAGTCCATTTTTAGCGCCCGAGGGGGACAATGAGCAGTTCTTC
CAISPFLAPEGDNEQFF
>.|TRBJ1-4|.|13|TRBV19
TGTGCCAGTAGTAGCGGCGGCTATGAAAAACTGTTTTTT
CASSSGGYEKLFF
>.|TRBJ2-3|.|12|TRBV28
TGTGCCAGCAGCTCAAAGAGGGATACGCAGTATTTT
CASSSKRDTQYF
>.|TRBJ2-3|TRBD2|13|TRBV29-1
TGCAGCGTTGCAGCGGGGGCTTTTGGTACGCAGTATTTT
CSVAAGAFGTQYF
>.|TRBJ2-1|TRBD2|16|TRBV7-3
TGTGCCAGCAGCCCCACGACTAGCGGGAGGGCTAATGAGCAGTTCTTC
CASSPTTSGRANEQFF
>.|TRBJ2-2|.|16|TRBV27
TGTGCCAGCAGTTTAGGATGGCAGGGGAACACCGGGGAGCTGTTTTTT
CASSLGWQGNTGELFF
>.|TRBJ1-2|.|11|TRBV19
TGTGCCAGTACGTTCCAGGATGGCTACACCTTC
CASTFQDGYTF
>.|TRBJ2-1|.|15|TRBV2
TGTGCCAGCAGGACCGGGACAACACCCTACAATGAGCAGTTCTTC
CASRTGTTPYNEQFF
>.|TRBJ2-5|.|12|TRBV11-2
TGTGCCAGCAGCCGACAGTTAGAGACCCAGTACTTC
CASSRQLETQYF
>.|TRBJ1-5|TRBD1|16|TRBV5-1
TGCGCCAGCAGCTTGTCAGGACAGGGGAGTAATCAGCCCCAGCATTTT
CASSLSGQGSNQPQHF
>.|TRBJ2-7|TRBD2|13|TRBV10-3
TGTGCCATCAGAGCGGGAGGGGTGTACGAGCAGTACTTC
CAIRAGGVYEQYF
>.|TRBJ1-6|.|15|TRBV6-1
TGTGCCAGCAGTGAAAGGGGTACAAGCGATTCACCCCTCCACTTT
CASSERGTSDSPLHF
>.|TRBJ2-3|.|14|TRBV19
TGTGCCAGTAGCCTGAGGGAGCGGACAGATACGCAGTATTTT
CASSLRERTDTQYF
>.|TRBJ2-7|TRBD1|15|TRBV7-2
TGTGCCAGCAGCTTAGAAGGCAGGGGGCCTAAAGAGCAGTACTTC
CASSLEGRGPKEQYF
>.|TRBJ1-4|.|14|TRBV28
TGTGCCAGCACCTCCGGGACAACTAATGAAAAACTGTTTTTT
CASTSGTTNEKLFF
>.|TRBJ1-5|.|15|TRBV6-5
TGTGCCAGCAGGTCGACCCTAGCTTGGAGTCAGCCCCAGCATTTT
CASRSTLAWSQPQHF
>once|TRBJ1-2|.|14|TRBV5-6
TGTGCCAGCAGCTTAGGTCCGGCGACAGGCGGCTACACCTTC
CASSLGPATGGYTF
>.|TRBJ2-7|TRBD2|14|TRBV11-3
TGTGCCAGCAGCTTACGGGAGGGTTCTTACGAGCAGTACTTC
CASSLREGSYEQYF
>.|TRBJ1-2|.|13|TRBV7-2
TGTGCCAGCAGCTTAGCGCGGGTCGGTGGCTACACCTTC
CASSLARVGGYTF
>.|TRBJ2-4|TRBD1|16|TRBV5-4
TGTGCCAGCAGCAGGAAGACAGGGGGGGCCAAAAACATTCAGTACTTC
CASSRKTGGAKNIQYF
>.|TRBJ1-6|.|13|TRBV4-3
TGCGCCAGCAGCCAAGCACAGTCTTCACCCCTCCACTTT
CASSQAQSSPLHF
>once|TRBJ2-3|TRBD2|17|TRBV11-2
TGTGCCAGCAGCCCCCGGACTAGCGGGAGTCCCACAGATACGCAGTATTTT
CASSPRTSGSPTDTQYF
>.|TRBJ2-7|.|13|TRBV19
TGTGCCAGTAGCGGGGGGCCCGCTCGTGAGCAGTACTTC
CASSGGPAREQYF
>once|TRBJ2-1|TRBD1|15|TRBV2
TGTGCCAGCAGGATGGACAGGGGGGGATACAATGAGCAGTTCTTC
CASRMDRGGYNEQFF
>.|TRBJ1-1|TRBD1|15|TRBV7-3
TGTGCCAGCAGCTCAGAACGGACAGGGGTCACTGAAGCTTTCTTT
CASSSERTGVTEAFF
>.|TRBJ2-1|TRBD2|13|TRBV7-2
TGTGCCAGCAGACCTAGCGGGGGGTACGAGCAGTTCTTC
CASRPSGGYEQFF
>.|TRBJ2-3|TRBD2|17|TRBV4-3
TGCGCCAGCAGCCAAGAGGGACCGGGACTAGACACAGATACGCAGTATTTT
CASSQEGPGLDTDTQYF
>.|TRBJ1-6|.|15|TRBV18
TGTGCCAGCTCACAACGGGACACCTCTAATTCACCCCTCCACTTT
CASSQRDTSNSPLHF
>few|TRBJ2-7|TRBD2|15|TRBV18
TGTGCCAGCTCACCACGCAGCGGGGGGAACTACGAGCAGTACTTC
CASSPRSGGNYEQYF
>.|TRBJ1-6|TRBD1|16|TRBV18
TGTGCCAGCTCACCCCCGACAGGGGCGCAAAATTCACCCCTCCACTTT
CASSPPTGAQNSPLHF
>.|TRBJ1-1|.|14|TRBV19
TGTGCCAGTAGTATGGGGACACAGAACACTGAAGCTTTCTTT
CASSMGTQNTEAFF
>.|TRBJ2-2|.|18|TRBV7-3
TGTGCCAGCAGCTTAACGGCCAGGGATGATTTTGGGACCGGGGAGCTGTTTTTT
CASSLTARDDFGTGELFF
>.|TRBJ2-1|.|12|TRBV25-1
TGTGCCAGCAGTACCCAGAACAATGAGCAGTTCTTC
CASSTQNNEQFF